A selection of T cell receptor beta chains follows, all from one sample in a study of CD8 T cells in ankylosing spondylitis. TCRdb ran MiXCR on the 5' RACE reads and lists one entry per CDR3 protein. The sample lists 250,000 to 400,000 distinct CDR3 sequences, around 10% occurring once. The sequenced sample consisted of blood, either unsorted or a sorted T cell fraction (not recorded which). These receptors came from a female donor with ankylosing spondylitis or in good health (not recorded which). CDR3s include the opening cysteine and the closing phenylalanine or tryptophan. The order of the fields is D gene, J gene, clone size, V gene, CDR3 DNA, CDR3 protein. D genes are given only for firm matches. Size is omitted from some rows. Given values are once, few, many or a class for expanded clones.

NA	TRBJ1-5	many	TRBV28	TGTGCCAGCCCGGATCCCTGGATTCAGCCCCAGCATTTT	CASPDPWIQPQHF
NA	TRBJ2-2	few	TRBV11-1	TGTGCCAGCAGCTTAGAGTCAGGAGGCGGGGAGCTGTTTTTT	CASSLESGGGELFF
TRBD1	TRBJ1-1	few	TRBV11-2	TGTGCCAGCAGGGGGGACAGGGGCCGCCGAGAAGCTTTCTTT	CASRGDRGRREAFF
TRBD1	TRBJ2-7	few	TRBV30	TGTGCCTGGAGTAGGGACAGGGGATACGAGCAGTACTTC	CAWSRDRGYEQYF
TRBD1	TRBJ2-1	many	TRBV7-3	TGTGCCAGCAGCATGACAGGGCCAAATGAGCAGTTCTTC	CASSMTGPNEQFF
TRBD1	TRBJ2-2	few	TRBV29-1	TGCAGCGTTACACCGGGACAGGGGGCAAGGACCGGGGAGCTGTTTTTT	CSVTPGQGARTGELFF
TRBD1	TRBJ2-7	many	TRBV12-3/TRBV12-4	TGTGCCAGCAGGGGACAGGGTGTTGTTGGCGAGCAGTACTTC	CASRGQGVVGEQYF
NA	TRBJ2-1	many	TRBV5-1	TGCGCCAGCAGCTTCTCGGGGTCTTACAATGAGCAGTTCTTC	CASSFSGSYNEQFF
TRBD1	TRBJ2-5	NA	TRBV5-1	TGCGCCAGCAGCTTGGTCCACAGGGGTTGGGAGACCCAGTACTTC	CASSLVHRGWETQYF
TRBD2	TRBJ2-2	many	TRBV7-9	TGTGCCAGCAGCTACCGGACTAGTGGCACCGGGGAGCTGTTTTTT	CASSYRTSGTGELFF
NA	TRBJ2-5	many	TRBV5-6	TGTGCCAGCAGCCGAAGAGGGCAAGAGACCCAGTACTTC	CASSRRGQETQYF
TRBD2	TRBJ2-1	many	TRBV20-1	TGCAGTGCTAGCAAGCCTAGCGGGAGGGCCTATAATGAGCAGTTCTTC	CSASKPSGRAYNEQFF
TRBD2	TRBJ2-5	few	TRBV5-1	TGCGCCAGCAGCTTGGGAGGCGGGAGAGAGACCCAGTACTTC	CASSLGGGRETQYF
TRBD2	TRBJ2-1	many	TRBV20-1	TGCAGTGCTAGGCTCGCGGGAGCCCCCTACAATGAGCAGTTCTTC	CSARLAGAPYNEQFF
NA	TRBJ2-1	many	TRBV20-1	TGCAGTGCTAGAGATTGGCAAAACAATGAGCAGTTCTTC	CSARDWQNNEQFF
NA	TRBJ1-1	NA	TRBV30	TGTGCCTGGACTCTGGACCTGAACACTGAAGCTTTCTTT	CAWTLDLNTEAFF
NA	TRBJ1-2	NA	TRBV30	TGTGCCTGGATCCCCATGGGGAAACCGTCCTATGGCTACACCTTC	CAWIPMGKPSYGYTF
TRBD2	TRBJ2-3	many	TRBV30	TGTGCCTGGAGTGACCCGCGGGGGGCCACGCAGTATTTT	CAWSDPRGATQYF
NA	TRBJ2-5	few	TRBV2	TGTGCCAGCAGTTTGAACGAACAAGAGACCCAGTACTTC	CASSLNEQETQYF
TRBD2	TRBJ2-6	few	TRBV10-3	TGTGCCATCAGTGAGTCTCTTAGCGGGAGACAGACTGGGGCCAACGTCCTGACTTTC	CAISESLSGRQTGANVLTF
NA	TRBJ2-3	many	TRBV29-1	TGCAGCGTTGGGAGGACTGGGGATACGCAGTATTTT	CSVGRTGDTQYF
TRBD2	TRBJ2-3	many	TRBV6-2/TRBV6-3	TGTGCCAGCAGTTACGCGGGGGGGGTCACAGATACGCAGTATTTT	CASSYAGGVTDTQYF